Listed below are T cell receptor beta chains from one sample, sequenced in a study of T cells in Graves' hyperthyroidism and ophthalmopathy. TCRdb called the multiplex PCR reads again in MiXCR, with one record for every CDR3 protein. The table shows roughly 520,000 distinct CDR3 sequences, with 24% occurring only once. Sequenced: blood. Receptor source: a woman aged 30 to 39 with Graves' ophthalmopathy. Each CDR3 is given with its conserved first and last residue. A D gene is named only where the DNA matches it firmly. Clone size is stated in some rows and not others, as once, few, many or a class when expanded.

TRBV7-2	TRBD1	14	many	TRBJ2-7	CASSLVGRGYEQYF	TGTGCCAGCAGCTTAGTAGGCAGGGGGTACGAGCAGTACTTC
TRBV6-5	TRBD1	16	few	TRBJ1-5	CASSYMDRAQNQPQHF	TGTGCCAGCAGTTATATGGACAGGGCGCAGAATCAGCCCCAGCATTTT
TRBV6-5	NA	13	many	TRBJ1-3	CASRYPTENTIYF	TGTGCCAGCCGGTACCCGACAGAAAACACCATATATTTT
TRBV11-1	NA	15	many	TRBJ2-7	CASSSLTRSAYEQYF	TGTGCCAGCAGCTCACTAACAAGGTCCGCATACGAGCAGTACTTC
TRBV4-1	NA	16	NA	TRBJ1-5	CASSQGGRAVNQPQHF	TGCGCCAGCAGCCAAGGGGGCAGGGCTGTAAATCAGCCCCAGCATTTT
TRBV2	NA	14	NA	TRBJ2-7	CASSLRDTGLEQYF	TGTGCCAGCAGTTTAAGGGACACCGGCCTCGAGCAGTACTTC
TRBV6-5	TRBD1	15	many	TRBJ1-2	CASSYDGTANYGYTF	TGTGCCAGCAGTTACGATGGGACAGCTAACTATGGCTACACCTTC
TRBV7-2	NA	15	NA	TRBJ1-5	CASSVGTSFNQPQHF	TGTGCCAGCAGCGTCGGGACCTCCTTCAATCAGCCCCAGCATTTT
TRBV19	NA	15	many	TRBJ2-2	CASSIHQMGTGELFF	TGTGCCAGTAGTATTCACCAAATGGGCACCGGGGAGCTGTTTTTT
TRBV12-3/TRBV12-4	NA	16	NA	TRBJ1-1	CASSQAGYRYDTEAFF	TGTGCCAGCAGTCAAGCGGGTTATCGGTACGACACTGAAGCTTTCTTT
TRBV18	NA	14	few	TRBJ2-4	CASSSDQAKNIQYF	TGTGCCAGCTCATCCGACCAGGCCAAAAACATTCAGTACTTC
TRBV7-8	NA	13	many	TRBJ1-1	CASSLHEPTEAFF	TGTGCCAGCAGCTTGCATGAGCCCACTGAAGCTTTCTTT
TRBV6-2/TRBV6-3	NA	14	many	TRBJ1-1	CASLGDFLNTEAFF	TGTGCCAGCCTGGGGGACTTCCTGAACACTGAAGCTTTCTTT
TRBV6-1	NA	15	few	TRBJ2-7	CASSEGPGVGYEQYF	TGTGCCAGCAGTGAAGGCCCAGGGGTTGGGTACGAGCAGTACTTC
TRBV2	TRBD2	14	NA	TRBJ2-1	CASSRTSVFNEQFF	TGTGCCAGCTCTCGGACTAGCGTTTTCAATGAGCAGTTCTTC
TRBV6-5	NA	16	few	TRBJ1-2	CASSYSDSPRNYGYTF	TGTGCCAGCAGTTACTCGGACAGTCCTCGAAACTATGGCTACACCTTC
TRBV5-1	NA	14	NA	TRBJ2-7	CASSPGGVGYEQYF	TGCGCCAGCAGCCCTGGGGGAGTCGGCTACGAGCAGTACTTC
TRBV4-1	NA	16	few	TRBJ2-7	CASSQGMLYGYYEQYF	TGCGCCAGCAGCCAAGGAATGCTATACGGATACTACGAGCAGTACTTC
TRBV30	TRBD1	14	many	TRBJ1-2	CAWSTGQDVYGYTF	TGTGCCTGGAGTACCGGACAGGACGTTTATGGCTACACCTTC
TRBV28	NA	14	NA	TRBJ1-5	CASTTWLRDQPQHF	TGTGCCAGCACCACCTGGTTAAGGGATCAGCCCCAGCATTTT
TRBV12-3/TRBV12-4	NA	16	many	TRBJ2-5	CASSLARWAKQETQYF	TGTGCCAGCAGTTTAGCACGTTGGGCAAAACAAGAGACCCAGTACTTC
TRBV4-1	NA	17	NA	TRBJ1-2	CASSQDPSRQEVWGYTF	TGCGCCAGCAGCCAAGATCCTTCTCGGCAAGAGGTCTGGGGCTACACCTTC
TRBV3-1	NA	14	NA	TRBJ1-3	CASSQEGNGNTIYF	TGTGCCAGCAGCCAAGAGGGTAACGGAAACACCATATATTTT
TRBV4-1	TRBD1	15	few	TRBJ2-7	CASSQLGTGAYEQYF	TGCGCCAGCAGCCAATTGGGGACAGGGGCCTACGAGCAGTACTTC
TRBV15	NA	13	NA	TRBJ1-1	CATSRDGSGTAFF	TGTGCCACCAGCAGAGATGGGTCAGGGACTGCTTTCTTT
TRBV7-2	NA	12	many	TRBJ1-2	CASSFRIYGYTF	TGTGCCAGCAGCTTTCGAATTTATGGCTACACCTTC
TRBV29-1	NA	12	NA	TRBJ2-5	CSVVLAGETQYF	TGCAGCGTTGTTCTGGCCGGAGAGACCCAGTACTTC
TRBV11-1	NA	15	many	TRBJ2-3	CASSSLFWTTDTQYF	TGTGCCAGCAGCTCACTCTTTTGGACCACAGATACGCAGTATTTT
TRBV30	NA	12	many	TRBJ2-5	CAWSVQGETQYF	TGTGCCTGGAGTGTACAGGGAGAGACCCAGTACTTC
TRBV6-1	NA	11	many	TRBJ1-2	CASSVRGPNTF	TGTGCCAGCAGTGTCCGGGGTCCTAACACCTTC
TRBV3-1	NA	13	once	TRBJ1-2	CASTLSKNYGYTF	TGTGCCAGCACTCTGTCCAAGAACTATGGCTACACCTTC
TRBV29-1	TRBD1	13	many	TRBJ2-7	CSVDAQGAHEQYF	TGCAGCGTTGACGCACAGGGGGCCCACGAGCAGTACTTC
TRBV19	TRBD1	12	NA	TRBJ1-5	CASTRDRSTQHF	TGTGCCAGTACCAGGGACAGAAGTACCCAGCATTTT
TRBV20-1	TRBD2	15	NA	TRBJ2-1	CSALAASGGNNEQFF	TGCAGTGCCCTAGCCGCTAGCGGGGGGAACAATGAGCAGTTCTTC
TRBV28	TRBD1	15	many	TRBJ1-5	CASRSGTGGDQPQHF	TGTGCCAGCAGGTCCGGGACAGGGGGCGATCAGCCCCAGCATTTT
TRBV12-5	NA	13	NA	TRBJ2-7	CASGLHLGYEQYF	TGTGCTAGTGGCCTTCATCTTGGGTACGAGCAGTACTTC